These T cell receptor beta chains were read from a single sample in a study of blood T cell repertoires in COVID-19. Libraries were prepared by immunoSEQ multiplex PCR; TCRdb keeps only in-frame clonotypes and omits some of them. The sample records about 250,000 clones, approximately 85% being singletons. The sequencing sample was made of peripheral blood. The source is a man aged 50 to 60 with active or convalescent COVID-19. The CDR3 runs from the conserved cysteine through the conserved F or W. The D gene is left open where the match is weak. Expanded clones get a size class; other rows say once, few or many, or leave the size out.

TRBD1 TRBJ1-2 TRBV6-5 NA CASATGDSNYGYTF TGTGCCAGCGCCACAGGGGATTCTAACTATGGCTACACCTTC
TRBD1 TRBJ1-2 TRBV4-1 NA CASSQEQGAGGYTF TGCGCCAGCAGCCAGGAACAGGGGGCGGGCGGCTACACCTTC
TRBD1 TRBJ2-2 TRBV28 once CASSLPTGHTGELFF TGTGCCAGCAGTTTACCGACAGGGCACACCGGGGAGCTGTTTTTT
NA TRBJ1-1 TRBV28 NA CASSPYGDSGNTEAFF TGTGCCAGCAGTCCGTATGGTGACTCTGGAAACACTGAAGCTTTCTTT
NA TRBJ1-1 TRBV29-1 NA CSGRPRGGNTEAFF TGCAGCGGGAGACCTCGGGGAGGGAACACTGAAGCTTTCTTT
TRBD1 TRBJ1-3 TRBV27 NA CASSPRGTVYAGNTIYF TGTGCCAGCAGCCCCCGTGGGACAGTATACGCTGGAAACACCATATATTTT
NA TRBJ2-1 TRBV9 NA CASSVGYRGLSYNEQFF TGTGCCAGCAGCGTAGGATACCGTGGGCTCTCCTACAATGAGCAGTTCTTC
NA TRBJ1-1 TRBV4-1 few CASSQEYGEAFF TGCGCCAGCAGCCAAGAATACGGTGAAGCTTTCTTT
NA TRBJ1-5 TRBV19 NA CASRRTEDQPQHF TGTGCCAGTAGGAGGACGGAGGATCAGCCCCAGCATTTT
NA TRBJ1-1 TRBV12-3/TRBV12-4 once CASSFPSTEAFF TGTGCCAGCAGTTTCCCCAGCACTGAAGCTTTCTTT
TRBD1 TRBJ1-6 TRBV7-9 NA CASSPGQGALLNSPLHF TGTGCCAGCAGCCCGGGACAGGGGGCGCTTCTGAATTCACCCCTCCACTTT
NA TRBJ2-1 TRBV10-2 NA CASSPRTTAEVWDNEQFF TGCGCCAGCAGTCCTAGGACTACCGCGGAGGTCTGGGACAATGAGCAGTTCTTC
TRBD1 TRBJ1-5 TRBV6-5 NA CASRGQGRHQPQHF TGTGCCAGCAGGGGACAGGGGAGGCATCAGCCCCAGCATTTT
NA TRBJ1-5 TRBV1 NA CTSIMTGDQPQHF TGCACCAGCATCATGACAGGGGATCAGCCCCAGCATTTT
TRBD1 TRBJ1-2 TRBV6-6 few CASSHGTGSYGYTF TGTGCCAGCAGTCACGGGACAGGCTCCTATGGCTACACCTTC
TRBD1 TRBJ1-5 TRBV24-1 NA CATSDLTGVGVYSNQPQHF TGTGCCACCAGTGATTTGACAGGGGTGGGGGTTTATAGCAATCAGCCCCAGCATTTT
NA TRBJ1-4 TRBV6-2/TRBV6-3 NA CASSTPGRTYEKLFF TGTGCCAGCAGCACCCCGGGGAGGACCTATGAAAAACTGTTTTTT
NA TRBJ1-3 TRBV5-1 NA CASSLAGRNTIYF TGCGCCAGCAGCTTGGCGGGGAGAAACACCATATATTTT
NA TRBJ1-6 TRBV5-6 NA CASSLWRALSPLHF TGTGCCAGCAGCTTGTGGAGGGCCCTTTCACCCCTCCACTTT
TRBD1 TRBJ1-2 TRBV28 NA CASSLMEGANYGYTF TGTGCCAGCAGTTTGATGGAGGGGGCGAACTATGGCTACACCTTC
NA TRBJ1-2 TRBV29-1 NA CSVELRGGYTF TGCAGCGTCGAACTGCGCGGTGGCTACACCTTC
NA TRBJ2-2 TRBV29-1 NA CSVGGLYTGELFF TGCAGCGTCGGAGGACTATACACCGGGGAGCTGTTTTTT
TRBD1 TRBJ2-1 TRBV19 NA CASSISRQGRQFF TGTGCCAGTAGTATCTCCCGACAGGGCCGACAGTTCTTC
TRBD2 TRBJ2-7 TRBV19 NA CASSIRGSDEQYF TGTGCCAGTAGTATCCGCGGGAGCGACGAGCAGTACTTC